This T cell receptor beta chain was identified in a study of T cells in narcolepsy. Study context: Healthy controls were enrolled alongside patients with narcolepsy type 1 or type 2.

Some clones are missing from TCRdb's copy, which holds only in-frame ones; the method was immunoSEQ multiplex PCR. This table holds around 34,000 clones, roughly 79% found once. CDR1 SGHVS and CDR2 FQNEAQ come from the germline V gene. Trimming cost V 6 bases and J 2 bases, with 17 bases left between them. CDR3 length: 15 amino acids. Broader study findings: No autoreactive T cell clone sequences appeared in some memory CD4+ repertoires. Comparing one patient's CSF and blood CD4+ clonotypes highlighted HCRT- and TRIB2-specific autoreactive clonotypes.

A word on this clone: Its specificity is unknown.

This sequence joins TRBV7-8 and TRBJ2-7, with a tentative D call TRBD2 (6 bases). Sample: memory (CD45RA-) CD4+ T cells from blood. This TCR was recovered from a human donor in good health. CDR3 sequence (DNA): TGTGCCAGCAGAAAACCCCTGGGACTTACCTACGAGCAGTACTTC. It translates to CASRKPLGLTYEQYF.